These 5 T cell receptor beta chains were all obtained from the same sample, sequenced in a study of blood T cells in healthy people across ages. Through a sample-barcoded 5' primer and a J-beta primer mix, a second PCR was run for about 6 to 11 cycles. MiXCR was run by TCRdb on the 5' RACE reads, yielding one entry per CDR3 protein. The top ten hold roughly 13% of the sample, which has approximately 940,000 distinct CDR3 sequences, roughly 43% seen once. Sequences were obtained from blood. Receptor source: a man in his thirties or forties in good health.

The chain combines TRBV12-3 or TRBV12-4 with TRBJ2-7; TRBD1 or TRBD2 may be the D gene (5 bases each). The CDR3 loop spans 17 amino acids. Between the trimmed V and J ends, which lost 3 bases and 0 bases, there was a span of 18 bases. CDR3 region: CASSFGVSGGISYEQYF. CDR3 coding DNA: TGTGCCAGCAGTTTTGGGGTTTCTGGGGGTATCTCCTACGAGCAGTACTTC.

The J gene is TRBJ2-4, the V gene TRBV14; 8 bases align to TRBD1. In germline, CDR1 is SGHDN, CDR2 FVKESK. This CDR3 is built from 18 residues. The V segment lost 1 base and the J segment 2 bases; nucleotides outside the gene matches: 10. The CDR3 DNA reads TGTGCCAGCAGCCAAGCCTTAGGACAGGGTGCAACCAAAAACATTCAGTACTTC. It is translated as CASSQALGQGATKNIQYF. The full variable domain, rest sourced from reference TRBV14 and TRBJ2-4, is EAGVTQFPSHSVIEKGQTVTLRCDPISGHDNLYWYRRVMGKEIKFLLHFVKESKQDESGMPNNRFLAERTGGTYSTLKVQPAELEDSGVYFCASSQALGQGATKNIQYFGAGTRLSVL.

The V gene is TRBV12-3 or TRBV12-4, the J gene TRBJ1-2; D call uncertain. The CDR3 covers 11 residues. The V gene lost 5 bases and the J gene lost 10 bases, with 11 bases spanning the gap. CDR3 residues: CASSPGSFYTF. CDR3 coding DNA: TGTGCCAGCAGTCCGGGCAGCTTCTACACCTTC.

V and J are TRBV28 and TRBJ2-5; 9 bases agree with TRBD1. Losses at the gene ends were 5 bases for V and 11 bases for J; bases not matched to a gene: 12. This CDR3 contains 14 residues. Germline V CDR1 and CDR2: MDHEN, SYDVKM. CDR3 amino acids: CASSPGGTGKEQYF. Written as DNA, the CDR3 is TGTGCCAGCAGTCCTGGGGGGACAGGGAAAGAGCAGTACTTC.

The genes are TRBV4-3 and TRBJ1-4; a possible D gene is TRBD1 (5 bases). Per germline, CDR1 LGHNA and CDR2 YSLEER. Trimming shortened V by 1 base and J by 4 bases, and 13 bases separated the two germline ends. This CDR3 spans 16 amino acids. The CDR3 is CASSQGGGTGNEKLFF. Written as DNA, the CDR3 is TGCGCCAGCAGCCAAGGGGGGGGGACGGGTAATGAAAAACTGTTTTTT.